The T cell receptor (beta chain) under discussion was sequenced for a study of monozygotic twins with inflammatory bowel disease. Findings of the study overall: Healthy co-twins had higher TCRbeta inverse Simpson diversity than their IBD twins.

Donors each gave about 2.6 ml of blood. CDR3 length: 17 residues. Germline loops: CDR1 SGHAT, CDR2 FQNNGV. Notes on this clonotype: The antigen remains unidentified.

Eight reactions per sample, run separately, yielded cDNA. Reprocessing the 5' RACE reads, TCRdb reports a single entry for every CDR3 protein and omits DNA. This sample's clone table lists 150,000 or so distinct CDR3 sequences. The sample was blood. The chain uses TRBV11-2 and TRBJ2-6; TCRdb's D call of TRBD1 is untestable without DNA. This TCR was sampled from a human donor with ulcerative colitis or Crohn's disease, or a healthy co-twin of an affected twin (not recorded which). The CDR3 sequence: CASSSPRGGSGANVLTF.